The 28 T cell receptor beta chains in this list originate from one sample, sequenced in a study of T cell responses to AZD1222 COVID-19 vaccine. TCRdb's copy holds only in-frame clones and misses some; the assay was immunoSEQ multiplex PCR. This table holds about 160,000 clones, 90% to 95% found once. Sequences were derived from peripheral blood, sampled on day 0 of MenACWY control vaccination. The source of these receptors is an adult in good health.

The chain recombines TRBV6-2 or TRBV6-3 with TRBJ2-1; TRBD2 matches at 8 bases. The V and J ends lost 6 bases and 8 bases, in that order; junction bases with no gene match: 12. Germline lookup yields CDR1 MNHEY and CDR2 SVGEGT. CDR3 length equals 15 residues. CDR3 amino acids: CASSRGTREVHEQFF. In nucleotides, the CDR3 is TGTGCCAGCAGCCGCGGGACTAGGGAAGTACATGAGCAGTTCTTC.

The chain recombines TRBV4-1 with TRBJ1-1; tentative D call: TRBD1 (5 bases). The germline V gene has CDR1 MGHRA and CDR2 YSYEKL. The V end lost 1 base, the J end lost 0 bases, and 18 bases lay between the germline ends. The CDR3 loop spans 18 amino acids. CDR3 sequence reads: CASSQAPDTDSMNTEAFF. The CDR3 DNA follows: TGCGCCAGCAGCCAAGCCCCGGACACAGACAGTATGAACACTGAAGCTTTCTTT.

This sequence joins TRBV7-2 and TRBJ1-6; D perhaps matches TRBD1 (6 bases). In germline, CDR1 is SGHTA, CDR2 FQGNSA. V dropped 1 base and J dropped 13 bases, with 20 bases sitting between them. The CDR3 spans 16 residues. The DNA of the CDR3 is TGTGCCAGCAGCTTAGAGAGAGCACAGGGAGGTTTCCCCCTCCACTTT. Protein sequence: CASSLERAQGGFPLHF.

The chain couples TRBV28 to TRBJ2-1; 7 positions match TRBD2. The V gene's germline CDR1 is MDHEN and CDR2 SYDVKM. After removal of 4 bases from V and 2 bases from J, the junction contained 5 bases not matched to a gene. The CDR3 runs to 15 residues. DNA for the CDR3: TGTGCCAGCAGTTCGGCGGGGGTTGCCTACAATGAGCAGTTCTTC. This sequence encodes CASSSAGVAYNEQFF.

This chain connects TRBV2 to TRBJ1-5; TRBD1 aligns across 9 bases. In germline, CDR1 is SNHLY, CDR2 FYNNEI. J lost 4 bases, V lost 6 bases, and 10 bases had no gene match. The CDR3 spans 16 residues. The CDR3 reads CASRKGIQGANQPQHF. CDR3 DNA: TGTGCCAGCAGGAAAGGGATACAGGGGGCAAATCAGCCCCAGCATTTT. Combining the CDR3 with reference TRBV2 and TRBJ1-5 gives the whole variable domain EPEVTQTPSHQVTQMGQEVILRCVPISNHLYFYWYRQILGQKVEFLVSFYNNEISEKSEIFDDQFSVERPDGSNFTLKIRSTKLEDSAMYFCASRKGIQGANQPQHFGDGTRLSIL.

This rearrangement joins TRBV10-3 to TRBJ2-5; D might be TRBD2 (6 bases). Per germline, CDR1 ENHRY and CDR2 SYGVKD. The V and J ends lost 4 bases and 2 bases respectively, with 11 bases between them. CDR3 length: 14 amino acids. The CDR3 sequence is CAISATSSQETQYF. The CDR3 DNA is TGTGCCATCAGTGCGACTAGTTCTCAAGAGACCCAGTACTTC.

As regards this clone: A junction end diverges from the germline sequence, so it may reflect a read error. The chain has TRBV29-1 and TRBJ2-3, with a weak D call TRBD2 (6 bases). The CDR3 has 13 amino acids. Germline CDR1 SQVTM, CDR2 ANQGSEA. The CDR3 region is CSVEGTSTDTQYF. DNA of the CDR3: TGCAGCGTCGAAGGGACTTCGACAGATACGCAGTATTTT.

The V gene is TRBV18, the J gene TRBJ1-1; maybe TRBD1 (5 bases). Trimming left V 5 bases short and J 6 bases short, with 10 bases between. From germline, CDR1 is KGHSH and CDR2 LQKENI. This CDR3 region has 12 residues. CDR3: CASSSQGAEAFF. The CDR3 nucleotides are TGTGCCAGCTCATCCCAGGGTGCTGAAGCTTTCTTT.

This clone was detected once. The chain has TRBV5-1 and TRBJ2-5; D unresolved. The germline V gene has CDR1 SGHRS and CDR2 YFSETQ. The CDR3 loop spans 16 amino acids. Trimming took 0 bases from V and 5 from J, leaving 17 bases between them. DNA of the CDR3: TGCGCCAGCAGCTTGGGTGCGGCAGTTCTTGGGGAGACCCAGTACTTC. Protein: CASSLGAAVLGETQYF.

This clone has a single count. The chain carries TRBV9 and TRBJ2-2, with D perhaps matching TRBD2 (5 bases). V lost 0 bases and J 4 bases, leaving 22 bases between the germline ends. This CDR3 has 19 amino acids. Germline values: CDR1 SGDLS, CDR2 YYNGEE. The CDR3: CASSVERGGKQPGTGELFF. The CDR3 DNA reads TGTGCCAGCAGCGTAGAACGGGGTGGGAAACAGCCGGGCACCGGGGAGCTGTTTTTT. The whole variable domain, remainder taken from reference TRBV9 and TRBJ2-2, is DSGVTQTPKHLITATGQRVTLRCSPRSGDLSVYWYQQSLDQGLQFLIQYYNGEERAKGNILERFSAQQFPDLHSELNLSSLELGDSALYFCASSVERGGKQPGTGELFFGEGSRLTVL.

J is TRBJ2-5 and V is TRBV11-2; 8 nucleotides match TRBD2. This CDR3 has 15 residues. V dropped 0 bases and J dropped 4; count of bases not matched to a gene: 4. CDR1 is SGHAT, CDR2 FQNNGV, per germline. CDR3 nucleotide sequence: TGTGCCAGCAGCTTAGATCGGGGGGGAACAGAGACCCAGTACTTC. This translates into CASSLDRGGTETQYF.

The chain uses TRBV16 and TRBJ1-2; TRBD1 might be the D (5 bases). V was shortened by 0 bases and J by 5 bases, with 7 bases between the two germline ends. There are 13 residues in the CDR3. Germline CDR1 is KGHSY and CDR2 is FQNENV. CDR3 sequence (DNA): TGTGCCAGCAGCCAATCGGGACCTTATGGCTACACCTTC. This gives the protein CASSQSGPYGYTF. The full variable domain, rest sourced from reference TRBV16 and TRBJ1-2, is GEEVAQTPKHLVRGEGQKAKLYCAPIKGHSYVFWYQQVLKNEFKFLISFQNENVFDETGMPKERFSAKCLPNSPCSLEIQATKLEDSAVYFCASSQSGPYGYTFGSGTRLTVV.

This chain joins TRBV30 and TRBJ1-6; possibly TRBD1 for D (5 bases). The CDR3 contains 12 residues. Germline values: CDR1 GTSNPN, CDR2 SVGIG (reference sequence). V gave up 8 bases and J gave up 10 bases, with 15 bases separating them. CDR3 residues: CATGSGASPLHF. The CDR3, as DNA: TGTGCCACCGGGTCTGGGGCCTCACCCCTCCACTTT.

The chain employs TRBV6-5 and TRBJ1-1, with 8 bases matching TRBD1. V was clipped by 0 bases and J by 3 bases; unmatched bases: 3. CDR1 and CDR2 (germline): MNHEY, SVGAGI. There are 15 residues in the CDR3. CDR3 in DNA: TGTGCCAGCAGTTACTCGAACAGGGGGGACACTGAAGCTTTCTTT. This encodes CASSYSNRGDTEAFF.

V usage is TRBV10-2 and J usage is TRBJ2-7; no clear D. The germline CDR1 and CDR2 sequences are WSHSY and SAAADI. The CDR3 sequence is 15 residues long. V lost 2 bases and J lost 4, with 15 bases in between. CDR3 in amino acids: CASSEGINNAYEQYF. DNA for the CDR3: TGCGCCAGCAGTGAGGGGATCAACAATGCATACGAGCAGTACTTC.

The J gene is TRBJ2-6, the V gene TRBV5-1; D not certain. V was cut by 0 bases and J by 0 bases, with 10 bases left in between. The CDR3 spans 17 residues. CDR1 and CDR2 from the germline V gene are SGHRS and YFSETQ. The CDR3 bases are TGCGCCAGCAGCTTGGCCTTGACACTCTCTGGGGCCAACGTCCTGACTTTC. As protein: CASSLALTLSGANVLTF.

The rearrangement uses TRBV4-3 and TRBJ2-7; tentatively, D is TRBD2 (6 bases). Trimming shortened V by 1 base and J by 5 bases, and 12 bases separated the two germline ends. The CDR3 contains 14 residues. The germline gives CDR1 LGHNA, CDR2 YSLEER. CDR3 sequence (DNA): TGCGCCAGCAGCCAAGGGGTCGGAGGGAACGAGCAGTACTTC. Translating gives CASSQGVGGNEQYF.

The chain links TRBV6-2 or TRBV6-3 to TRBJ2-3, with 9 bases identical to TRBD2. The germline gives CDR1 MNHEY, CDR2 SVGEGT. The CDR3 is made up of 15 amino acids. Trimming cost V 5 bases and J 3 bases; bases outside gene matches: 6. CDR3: CASSQSGRRTDTQYF. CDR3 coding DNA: TGTGCCAGCAGTCAAAGCGGGAGGAGGACAGATACGCAGTATTTT.

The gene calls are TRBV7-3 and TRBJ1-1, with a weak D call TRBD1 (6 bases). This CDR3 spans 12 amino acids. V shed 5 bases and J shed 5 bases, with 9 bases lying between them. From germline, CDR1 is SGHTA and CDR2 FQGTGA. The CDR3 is CASSTTGTEAFF. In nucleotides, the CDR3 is TGTGCCAGCAGCACAACAGGGACTGAAGCTTTCTTT.

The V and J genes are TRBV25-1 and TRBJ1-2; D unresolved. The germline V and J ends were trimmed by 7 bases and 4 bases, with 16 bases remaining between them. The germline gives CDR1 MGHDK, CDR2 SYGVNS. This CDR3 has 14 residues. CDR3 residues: CASIPQGRLYGYTF. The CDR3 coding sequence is TGTGCCAGCATCCCCCAAGGCAGACTCTATGGCTACACCTTC.

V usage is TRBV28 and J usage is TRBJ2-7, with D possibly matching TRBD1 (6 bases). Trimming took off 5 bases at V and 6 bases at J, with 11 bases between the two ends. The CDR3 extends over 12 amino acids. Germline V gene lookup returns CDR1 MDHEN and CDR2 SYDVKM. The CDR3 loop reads CASSQGPLEQYF. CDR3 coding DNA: TGTGCCAGCAGTCAGGGGCCCCTCGAGCAGTACTTC.

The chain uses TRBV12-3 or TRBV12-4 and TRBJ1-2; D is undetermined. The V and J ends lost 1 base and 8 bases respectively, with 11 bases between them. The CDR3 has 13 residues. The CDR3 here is CASSLEGRRGYTF. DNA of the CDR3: TGTGCCAGCAGTTTAGAGGGCAGGCGGGGCTACACCTTC.

CDR3 loop: CASSPTGQLNTEAFF. The CDR3 region has the DNA TGTGCCAGCAGTCCGACGGGACAGTTAAACACTGAAGCTTTCTTT. The chain is built from TRBV3-1 (or the pseudogene TRBV3-2) and TRBJ1-1; 7 nucleotides line up with TRBD1. The ends lost 6 bases at V and 2 bases at J; junction bases unmatched: 9. CDR3 length equals 15 residues. Germline V gene sequence: CDR1 LGHDT, CDR2 YNNKEL (reference sequence).

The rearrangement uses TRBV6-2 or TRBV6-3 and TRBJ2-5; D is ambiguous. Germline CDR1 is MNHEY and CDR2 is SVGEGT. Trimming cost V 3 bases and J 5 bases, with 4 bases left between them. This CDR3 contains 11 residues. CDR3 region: CASSYTETQYF. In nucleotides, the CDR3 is TGTGCCAGCAGTTATACGGAGACCCAGTACTTC.

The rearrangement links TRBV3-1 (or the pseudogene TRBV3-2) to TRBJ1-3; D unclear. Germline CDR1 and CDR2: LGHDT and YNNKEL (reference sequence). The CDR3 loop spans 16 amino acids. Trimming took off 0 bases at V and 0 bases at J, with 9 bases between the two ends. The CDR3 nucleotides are TGTGCCAGCAGCCAAGATCTCGGGATCTCTGGAAACACCATATATTTT. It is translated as CASSQDLGISGNTIYF.

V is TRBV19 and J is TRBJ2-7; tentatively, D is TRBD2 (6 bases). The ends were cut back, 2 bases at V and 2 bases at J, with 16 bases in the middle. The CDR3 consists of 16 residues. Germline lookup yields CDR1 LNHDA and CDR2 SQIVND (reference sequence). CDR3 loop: CASSISLGRGTYEQYF. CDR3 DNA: TGTGCCAGTAGTATAAGCCTAGGACGGGGGACCTACGAGCAGTACTTC.

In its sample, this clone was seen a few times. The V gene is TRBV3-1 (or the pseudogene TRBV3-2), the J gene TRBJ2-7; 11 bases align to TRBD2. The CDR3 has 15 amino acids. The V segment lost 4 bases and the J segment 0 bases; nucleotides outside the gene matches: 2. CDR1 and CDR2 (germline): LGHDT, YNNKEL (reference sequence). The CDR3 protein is CASSPTSGGSYEQYF. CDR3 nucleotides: TGTGCCAGCAGCCCCACTAGCGGGGGCTCCTACGAGCAGTACTTC.

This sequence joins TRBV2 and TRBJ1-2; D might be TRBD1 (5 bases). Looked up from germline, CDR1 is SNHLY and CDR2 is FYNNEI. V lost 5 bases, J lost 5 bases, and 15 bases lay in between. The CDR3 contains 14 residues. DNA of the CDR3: TGTGCCAGCAGTCAGGGCCACCGGCTATATGGCTACACCTTC. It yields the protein CASSQGHRLYGYTF.